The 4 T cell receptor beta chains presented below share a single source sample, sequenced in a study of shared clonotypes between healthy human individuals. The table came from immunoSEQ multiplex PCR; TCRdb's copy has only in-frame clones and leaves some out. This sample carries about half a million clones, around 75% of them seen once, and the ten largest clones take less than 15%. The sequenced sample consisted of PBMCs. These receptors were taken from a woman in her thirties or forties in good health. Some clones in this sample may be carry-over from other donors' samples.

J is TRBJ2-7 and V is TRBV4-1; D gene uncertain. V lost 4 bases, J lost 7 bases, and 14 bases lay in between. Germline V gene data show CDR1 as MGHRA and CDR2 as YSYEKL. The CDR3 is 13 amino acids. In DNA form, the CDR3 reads TGCGCCAGCAGCCGGACGGTTTACTCAGAGCAGTACTTC. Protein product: CASSRTVYSEQYF.

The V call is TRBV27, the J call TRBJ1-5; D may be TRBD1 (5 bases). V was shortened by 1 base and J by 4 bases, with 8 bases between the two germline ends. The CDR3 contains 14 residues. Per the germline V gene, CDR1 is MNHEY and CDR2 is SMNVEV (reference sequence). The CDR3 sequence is CASSLFGQNQPQHF. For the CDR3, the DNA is TGTGCCAGCAGTTTATTTGGACAAAATCAGCCCCAGCATTTT.

In DNA form, the CDR3 reads TGTGCCACCCAGGGAACTAGCACAGATACGCAGTATTTT. The encoded protein is CATQGTSTDTQYF. The chain couples TRBV6-4 to TRBJ2-3; D is possibly TRBD1 (5 bases). CDR1 is MRHNA and CDR2 is SNTAGT in the germline V gene. The length of the CDR3 is 13 residues. V gave up 10 bases and J gave up 0 bases, with 11 bases separating them.

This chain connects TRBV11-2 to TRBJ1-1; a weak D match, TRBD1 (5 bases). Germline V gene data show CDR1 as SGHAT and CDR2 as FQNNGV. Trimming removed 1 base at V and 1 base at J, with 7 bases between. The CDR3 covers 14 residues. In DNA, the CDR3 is TGTGCCAGCAGCTTAGCAGGGCCGAACACTGAAGCTTTCTTT. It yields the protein CASSLAGPNTEAFF.